This entry lists 7 T cell receptor beta chains sequenced from one sample in a study of early T cells in non-severe SARS-CoV-2 infection. TCRdb re-called the 5' RACE reads with MiXCR, one entry per CDR3 protein. Of 30,000 or so distinct CDR3 sequences in the sample, about 4.5% were seen once. Sample: whole blood. These receptors came from an adult who was a healthcare worker with PCR-confirmed SARS-CoV-2 infection or an uninfected control (not recorded which).

This clonotype has just a few counts. The rearrangement joins TRBV28 to TRBJ2-2; D gene unclear. V gave up 4 bases and J gave up 6 bases, with 15 bases separating them. The CDR3 contains 15 residues. CDR1 and CDR2 from the germline V gene are MDHEN and SYDVKM. The DNA of the CDR3 is TGTGCCAGCAGTTCCACTTGGGCGGTCTCCGGGGAGCTGTTTTTT. Encoded protein: CASSSTWAVSGELFF.

This clonotype occurred many times. The rearrangement links TRBV2 to TRBJ2-5, with D tentatively TRBD1 or TRBD2 (5 bases each). Trimming removed 7 bases at V and 4 bases at J, with 7 bases between. The germline V gene encodes CDR1 SNHLY and CDR2 FYNNEI. The length of the CDR3 is 11 residues. CDR3 DNA sequence: TGTGCCAGCATGAGGGGAGAGACCCAGTACTTC. Translating gives CASMRGETQYF.

The chain is built from TRBV29-1 and TRBJ2-3; 8 nucleotides match TRBD2. The CDR3 runs to 14 residues. With 4 bases clipped from V and 2 bases from J, the junction kept 5 bases outside the gene matches. Germline V lookup: CDR1 SQVTM, CDR2 ANQGSEA. Here the CDR3 reads CSVVVRGATDTQYF. CDR3 in DNA: TGCAGCGTTGTGGTGCGGGGGGCCACAGATACGCAGTATTTT.

This clonotype came up many times. The V call is TRBV4-1, the J call TRBJ1-4; D may be TRBD1 (6 bases). Germline assignment: CDR1 MGHRA and CDR2 YSYEKL. V lost 1 base, J lost 2 bases, and 11 bases lay in between. The CDR3 spans 16 residues. CDR3 sequence: CASSQGQGRTNEKLFF. CDR3 nucleotides: TGCGCCAGCAGCCAAGGGCAGGGGAGGACTAATGAAAAACTGTTTTTT.

V gene TRBV5-6 combines with J gene TRBJ2-3; 10 bases match TRBD2. Germline-derived CDR1 and CDR2 are SGHDT and YYEEEE. J was trimmed by 4 bases and V by 0 bases; bases with no gene match: 5. This CDR3 comprises 16 residues. The CDR3: CASSLGSGGAADTQYF. CDR3 DNA sequence: TGTGCCAGCAGCTTGGGGAGCGGGGGGGCCGCAGATACGCAGTATTTT. The variable domain in full, with the rest retrieved from reference TRBV5-6 and TRBJ2-3, is DAGVTQSPTHLIKTRGQQVTLRCSPKSGHDTVSWYQQALGQGPQFIFQYYEEEERQRGNFPDRFSGHQFPNYSSELNVNALLLGDSALYLCASSLGSGGAADTQYFGPGTRLTVL.

This clonotype was recorded a few times. The chain joins TRBV29-1 to TRBJ1-1, with 9 positions matching TRBD1. The ends lost 6 bases at V and 4 bases at J; junction bases unmatched: 6. Germline loops: CDR1 SQVTM, CDR2 ANQGSEA. This CDR3 is 13 amino acids long. The CDR3 is CSVPQGAGTEAFF. In nucleotides, the CDR3 is TGCAGCGTGCCACAGGGGGCCGGCACTGAAGCTTTCTTT. Together with reference TRBV29-1 and TRBJ1-1, the CDR3 gives the full variable domain: SAVISQKPSRDICQRGTSLTIQCQVDSQVTMMFWYRQQPGQSLTLIATANQGSEATYESGFVIDKFPISRPNLTFSTLTVSNMSPEDSSIYLCSVPQGAGTEAFFGQGTRLTVV.

This clonotype has a count of ten or more. This chain connects TRBV7-9 to TRBJ1-4; D is unresolved. The V gene's germline CDR1 is SEHNR and CDR2 FQNEAQ (reference sequence). CDR3 length: 16 amino acids. V was cut by 1 base and J by 7 bases, with 16 bases left in between. The CDR3 nucleotides are TGTGCCAGCAGCTTAGAAGGCCAGCTGGTTGTTGAAAAACTGTTTTTT. Its translation is CASSLEGQLVVEKLFF.